This TCR beta chain was sequenced in a study of somatic mutations in T cells in chronic GVHD (dated by TCRdb to 2018 to 2020). Note on this clone: Its antigen remains unidentified. No much larger clonotype is one base removed from it; base qualities were not supplied.

Isolated genomic DNA was used for TCRbeta deep sequencing. The immunoSEQ assay, provided as a commercial service, was used for TCRbeta CDR3 sequencing and initial data processing. The source study handled its data this way. Reads were demultiplexed, adapter and primer sequences removed, similar clones merged by frequency-ratio clustering, and V, D, J genes annotated with IMGT. Imported from immuneACCESS, the table was reduced by TCRdb to in-frame sequences with V and J called. These copies leave out some clones; in studies compared against another copy, an unresolved V gene accounts for under half, and the cause of the remainder is not known. The V and J calls and clone size were taken over from that table, and D and trimming were inferred from the DNA. The sample records roughly 15,000 clones, around 73% of which are singletons. About 30% of the sample belongs to the ten largest clones. V is pared back by 8 bases and J by 4 bases, with 11 bases lying between the germline termini. CDR1 SGHTA and CDR2 FQGNSA are derived from the germline V gene. The CDR3 has 13 amino acids, counting the end cysteine and phenylalanine. The only DNA kept is the CDR3, 39 bases in frame from the first base.

Sorting staining used anti-CD3, anti-CD4, anti-CD8 and a Vbeta20 antibody from the IOTest Beta Mark kit on a FACSAria III, with purity above 98%. Mononuclear cells were isolated by Ficoll-Paque PLUS density gradient centrifugation from peripheral blood that had been collected in sodium heparin tubes. Before TCRbeta deep sequencing, the CD4+ Vbeta20+, CD4+ Vbeta20-, and CD8+ T cell fractions were FACS-sorted. This chain joins TRBV7-2 to TRBJ1-4; D gene: possibly TRBD1, on 5 matching bases. The clonotype originates from a male patient aged 50 to 59 with chronic graft-versus-host disease. A transplant means some T cells may be of graft donor rather than patient origin. Sequencing input: Vbeta20-negative CD4+ T cells from blood. The cell subset or site label, as the study defines it: CD4+ T cells sorted as TCR Vbeta20 negative by flow cytometry. CDR3 reads: CASGATVNEKLFF. The nucleotide sequence reads as follows: TGTGCCAGCGGGGCGACAGTTAATGAAAAACTGTTTTTT.